The clone carrying this TCR beta chain was observed many times. What it recognizes is unknown. This specimen comes from a study of early T cells in non-severe SARS-CoV-2 infection. Overall study: The study sequenced bulk RNA from unsorted whole blood, with chains unpaired. Study results and caveats: Comparison of clonotypes with VDJdb favored anti-spike CD8 responses while missing private and CD4 specificities.

In the library, individual cDNA molecules carried attached unique molecular identifiers. TCRdb independently ran MiXCR on the 5' RACE reads; one entry per CDR3 protein. The top ten clones hold roughly 8.7% of a sample with 66,000 or so distinct CDR3 sequences, around 13% of them seen once. The CDR3 spans 15 residues. The germline V gene encodes CDR1 SQVTM and CDR2 ANQGSEA. The ends lost 1 base at V and 0 bases at J; junction bases unmatched: 5. The chain employs TRBV29-1 and TRBJ1-2, with 7 bases lining up with TRBD1. The source material was whole blood. The sequence was obtained from an adult who was a healthcare worker with PCR-confirmed SARS-CoV-2 infection or an uninfected control (not recorded which). The DNA for the CDR3 is TGCAGCGTTGAAGGTCGGACAGGAGCTAACTATGGCTACACCTTC. Amino acid sequence: CSVEGRTGANYGYTF. Drawing the rest from reference TRBV29-1 and TRBJ1-2, the complete variable domain is SAVISQKPSRDICQRGTSLTIQCQVDSQVTMMFWYRQQPGQSLTLIATANQGSEATYESGFVIDKFPISRPNLTFSTLTVSNMSPEDSSIYLCSVEGRTGANYGYTFGSGTRLTVV.